The sequence of this T cell receptor (beta chain) was determined in a study of beta chain features in type 1 diabetes. Isolated RNA was reverse transcribed in full, so expressed TCRB transcripts were sequenced. Only in-frame clones appear in the TCRdb table, and some are missing; sequencing was by immunoSEQ multiplex PCR. The profile covers 400,000 or so clones, with 8.5% to 10% appearing a single time and about 0.64% taken by the ten largest. V was clipped by 4 bases and J by 4 bases; unmatched bases: 11. CDR1 is GTSNPN and CDR2 is SVGIG in the germline V gene (reference sequence). The CDR3 consists of 17 residues. This clone was seen only a few times. Antigen: not known. Study-level points and caveats: TCRB CDR3 length was moderately but significantly reduced in all four CD4+ subsets of Type 1 diabetes patients.

This TCR derives from a man aged 30-40 years with type 1 diabetes. This chain links TRBV30 with TRBJ2-1, with 12 bases lining up with TRBD2. Sequencing used central memory CD4+ T cells from blood. The CDR3 loop reads CAWIRDRTSGAYNEQFF. The DNA for the CDR3 is TGTGCCTGGATCCGGGACCGGACTAGCGGGGCTTACAATGAGCAGTTCTTC.